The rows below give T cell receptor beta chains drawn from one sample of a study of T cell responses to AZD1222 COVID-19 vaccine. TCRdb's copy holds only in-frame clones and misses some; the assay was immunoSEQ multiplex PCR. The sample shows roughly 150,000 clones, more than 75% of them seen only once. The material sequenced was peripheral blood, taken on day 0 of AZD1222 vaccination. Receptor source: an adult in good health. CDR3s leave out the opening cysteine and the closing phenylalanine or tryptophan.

AWDMGLYEQY	TRBV30
ASSQGLRPKDVFQETQY	TRBV4-2
ASSQVPGSWTEAF	TRBV3-1/TRBV3-2
ASSQQLTGDLSDTQY	TRBV4-2
ASSYPQGYEQY	TRBV6-6
AISESIREGAF	TRBV10-3
ASRAPSDEKLF	TRBV27
ASSLESWGQDKAF	TRBV5-5
AWSVRGAGQGIREKLF	TRBV30
ASSPGTSASYEQY	TRBV5-8
ASSPRAPGAGNTIY	TRBV18
ASGRQAPNYGYT	TRBV25-1
ASSLSSNYGYT	TRBV5-1
ASIHRDRETQY	TRBV12-3/TRBV12-4
SVEGQGAGGYT	TRBV29-1
ASRKAYNSPLH	TRBV5-1
ASSSDWGTEAF	TRBV27
ASSPLPGVPTWDTGELF	TRBV7-9
ASSQERDTPHNEQF	TRBV3-1/TRBV3-2
ASSYPKFPGLRANTEAF	TRBV11-2
ATSDYDSNQPQH	TRBV24-1
ASSLTGQGANSPLH	TRBV5-1
ASSIRSRGRLNTEAF	TRBV19
ASSQDGGGASPLH	TRBV4-3
ASSWTPNTEAF	TRBV27
ASGSPGGPTDTQY	TRBV7-9
ASSLQGQNTEAF	TRBV7-3
ASSLYQANYGYT	TRBV28
ASSNYNEQF	TRBV19
ASSKEQPNEKLF	TRBV7-9
ASSLQGIREKLF	TRBV28
ASSQDETYSSLDSGYT	TRBV3-1/TRBV3-2
ASSVGMGTEAF	TRBV27
ASSPMTGLETQY	TRBV19
ASEGQGSYEQY	TRBV3-1/TRBV3-2
ASRLASWGYT	TRBV12-2
ASSTTGGTEAF	TRBV19
ASSSRDRSYNEQF	TRBV9
ASSPADRGQSGYT	TRBV7-7
ASSLDGPSPLH	TRBV13
ASSHITGDYGYT	TRBV4-3
ASSAGQGAYEQY	TRBV2